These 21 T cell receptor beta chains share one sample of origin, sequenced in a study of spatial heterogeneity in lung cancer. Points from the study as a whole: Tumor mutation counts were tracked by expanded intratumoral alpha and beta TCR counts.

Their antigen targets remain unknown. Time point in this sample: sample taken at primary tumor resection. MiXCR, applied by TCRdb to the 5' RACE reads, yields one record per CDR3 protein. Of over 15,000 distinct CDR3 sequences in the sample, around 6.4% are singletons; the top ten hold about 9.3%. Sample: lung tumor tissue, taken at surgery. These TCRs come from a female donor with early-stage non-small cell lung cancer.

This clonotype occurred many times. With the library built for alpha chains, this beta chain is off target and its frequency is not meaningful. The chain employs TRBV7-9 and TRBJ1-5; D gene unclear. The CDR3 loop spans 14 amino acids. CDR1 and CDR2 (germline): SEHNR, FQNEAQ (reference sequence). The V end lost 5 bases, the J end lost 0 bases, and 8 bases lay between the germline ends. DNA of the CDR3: TGTGCCAGCAGCCACCCGGGTAGCAATCAGCCCCAGCATTTT. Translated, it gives CASSHPGSNQPQHF. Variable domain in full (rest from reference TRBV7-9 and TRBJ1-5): DTGVSQNPRHKITKRGQNVTFRCDPISEHNRLYWYRQTLGQGPEFLTYFQNEAQLEKSRLLSDRFSAERPKGSFSTLEIQRTEQGDSAMYLCASSHPGSNQPQHFGDGTRLSIL.

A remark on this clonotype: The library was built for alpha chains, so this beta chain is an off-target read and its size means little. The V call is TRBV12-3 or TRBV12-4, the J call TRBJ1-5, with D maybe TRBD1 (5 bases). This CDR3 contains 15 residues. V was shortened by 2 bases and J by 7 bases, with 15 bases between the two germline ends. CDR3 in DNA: TGTGCCAGCAGTTTATCAGGCAGGGTGGGGCAGCCCCAGCATTTT. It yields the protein CASSLSGRVGQPQHF.

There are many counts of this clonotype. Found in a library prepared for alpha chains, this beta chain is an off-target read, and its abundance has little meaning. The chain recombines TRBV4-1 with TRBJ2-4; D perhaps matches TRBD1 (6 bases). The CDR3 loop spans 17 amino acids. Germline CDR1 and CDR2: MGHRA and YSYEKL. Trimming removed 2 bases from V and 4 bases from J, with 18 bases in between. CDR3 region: CASSQQTVQGKKNIQYF. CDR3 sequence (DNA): TGCGCCAGCAGCCAACAAACAGTACAGGGTAAAAAAAACATTCAGTACTTC.

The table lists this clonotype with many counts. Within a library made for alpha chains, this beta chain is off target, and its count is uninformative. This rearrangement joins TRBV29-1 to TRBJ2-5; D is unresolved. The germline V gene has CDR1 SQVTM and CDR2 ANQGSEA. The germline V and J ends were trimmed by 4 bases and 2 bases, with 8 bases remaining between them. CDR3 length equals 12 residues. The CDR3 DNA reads TGCAGCGTTGTTCGCCAACAAGAGACCCAGTACTTC. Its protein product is CSVVRQQETQYF.

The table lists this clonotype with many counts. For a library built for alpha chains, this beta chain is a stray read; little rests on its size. The CDR3 bases are TGCAGCGTTGAAATCGCGTCTAACCACGAGCAGTACTTC. Protein sequence: CSVEIASNHEQYF. This chain links TRBV29-1 with TRBJ2-7, with unresolved D. With 2 bases removed from V and 5 bases from J, the gap between germline ends came to 13 bases. The V gene's germline CDR1 is SQVTM and CDR2 ANQGSEA. This CDR3 is 13 amino acids long.

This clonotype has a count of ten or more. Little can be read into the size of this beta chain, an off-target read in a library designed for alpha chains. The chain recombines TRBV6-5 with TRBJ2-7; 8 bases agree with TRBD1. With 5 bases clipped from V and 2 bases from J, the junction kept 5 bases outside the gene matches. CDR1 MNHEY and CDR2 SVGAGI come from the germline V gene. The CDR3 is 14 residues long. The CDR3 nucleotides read TGTGCCAGCAGTGGGACAGGTAGAACCTACGAGCAGTACTTC. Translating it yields CASSGTGRTYEQYF.

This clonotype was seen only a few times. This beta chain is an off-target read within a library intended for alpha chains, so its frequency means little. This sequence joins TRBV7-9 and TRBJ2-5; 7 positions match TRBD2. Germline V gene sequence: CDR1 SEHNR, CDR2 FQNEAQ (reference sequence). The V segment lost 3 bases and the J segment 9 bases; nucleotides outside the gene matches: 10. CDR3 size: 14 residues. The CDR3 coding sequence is TGTGCCAGCAGCTTCGCGGGAGACCCTAGGGCCCAGTACTTC. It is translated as CASSFAGDPRAQYF.

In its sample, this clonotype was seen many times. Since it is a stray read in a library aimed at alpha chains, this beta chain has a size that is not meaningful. CDR3 sequence (DNA): TGTGCCAGCAGCTTGCAACAGCTTGATGAGCAGTTCTTC. Its translation: CASSLQQLDEQFF. The chain combines TRBV5-6 with TRBJ2-1; D unresolved. Germline CDR1 SGHDT, CDR2 YYEEEE. The V end lost 1 base, the J end lost 8 bases, and 10 bases lay between the germline ends. CDR3 length: 13 amino acids.

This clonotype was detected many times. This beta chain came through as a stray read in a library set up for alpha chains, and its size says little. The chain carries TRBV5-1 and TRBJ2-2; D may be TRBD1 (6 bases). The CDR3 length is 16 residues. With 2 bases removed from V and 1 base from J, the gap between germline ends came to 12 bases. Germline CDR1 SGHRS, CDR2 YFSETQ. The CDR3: CASSFQRTVNTGELFF. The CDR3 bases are TGCGCCAGCAGCTTCCAGCGGACAGTGAACACCGGGGAGCTGTTTTTT. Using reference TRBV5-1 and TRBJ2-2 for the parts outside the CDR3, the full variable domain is KAGVTQTPRYLIKTRGQQVTLSCSPISGHRSVSWYQQTPGQGLQFLFEYFSETQRNKGNFPGRFSGRQFSNSRSEMNVSTLELGDSALYLCASSFQRTVNTGELFFGEGSRLTVL.

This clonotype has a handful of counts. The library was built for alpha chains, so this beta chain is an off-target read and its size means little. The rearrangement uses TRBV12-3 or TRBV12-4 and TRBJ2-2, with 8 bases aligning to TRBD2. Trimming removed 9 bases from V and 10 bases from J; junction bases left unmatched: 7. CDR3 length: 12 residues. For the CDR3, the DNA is TGTGCCAGTACGGCGGGAGGCTTGGAGCTGTTTTTT. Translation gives CASTAGGLELFF.

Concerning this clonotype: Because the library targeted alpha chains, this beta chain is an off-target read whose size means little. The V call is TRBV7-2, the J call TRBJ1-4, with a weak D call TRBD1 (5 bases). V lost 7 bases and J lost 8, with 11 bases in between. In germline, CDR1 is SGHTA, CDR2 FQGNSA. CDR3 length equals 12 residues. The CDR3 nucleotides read TGTGCCAGCACAGGGCTGCGGGAAAAACTGTTTTTT. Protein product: CASTGLREKLFF.

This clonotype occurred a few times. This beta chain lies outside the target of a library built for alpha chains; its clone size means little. The DNA for the CDR3 is TGCGCCAGCAGCCAAGATCGGCCCGGCGGGGACCGCTCCTATGGCTACACCTTC. It yields the protein CASSQDRPGGDRSYGYTF. V usage is TRBV4-1 and J usage is TRBJ1-2; perhaps TRBD1 as D (5 bases). V lost 0 bases, J lost 4 bases, and 21 bases lay in between. CDR1 MGHRA and CDR2 YSYEKL come from the germline V gene. The CDR3 covers 18 residues.

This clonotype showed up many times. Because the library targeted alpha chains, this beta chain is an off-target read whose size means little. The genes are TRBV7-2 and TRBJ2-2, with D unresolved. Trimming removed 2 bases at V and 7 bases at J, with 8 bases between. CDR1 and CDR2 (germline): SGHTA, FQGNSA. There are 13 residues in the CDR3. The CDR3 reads CASSLRLDGELFF. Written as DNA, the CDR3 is TGTGCCAGCAGCTTAAGATTGGACGGGGAGCTGTTTTTT.

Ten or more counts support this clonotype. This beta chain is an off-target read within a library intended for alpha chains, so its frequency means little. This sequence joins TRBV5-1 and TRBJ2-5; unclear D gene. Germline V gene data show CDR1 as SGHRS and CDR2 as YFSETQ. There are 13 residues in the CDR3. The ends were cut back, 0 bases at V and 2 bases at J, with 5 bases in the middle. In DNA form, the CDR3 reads TGCGCCAGCAGCTTGGGGGTGCAAGAGACCCAGTACTTC. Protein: CASSLGVQETQYF.

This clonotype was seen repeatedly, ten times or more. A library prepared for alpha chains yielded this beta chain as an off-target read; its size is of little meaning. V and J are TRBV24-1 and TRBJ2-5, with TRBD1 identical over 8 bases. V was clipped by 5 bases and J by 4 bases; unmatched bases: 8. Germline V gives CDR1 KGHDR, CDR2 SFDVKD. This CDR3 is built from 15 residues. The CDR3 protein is CATSVLDRVRETQYF. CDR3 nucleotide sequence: TGTGCCACCAGTGTCCTGGACAGGGTTCGAGAGACCCAGTACTTC.

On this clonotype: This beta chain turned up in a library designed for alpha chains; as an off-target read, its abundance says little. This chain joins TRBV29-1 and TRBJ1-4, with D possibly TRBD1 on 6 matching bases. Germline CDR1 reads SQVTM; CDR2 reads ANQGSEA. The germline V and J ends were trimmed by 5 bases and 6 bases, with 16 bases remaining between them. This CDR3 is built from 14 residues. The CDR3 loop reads CSVRLTGPHEKLFF. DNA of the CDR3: TGCAGCGTTAGATTGACAGGCCCACATGAAAAACTGTTTTTT.

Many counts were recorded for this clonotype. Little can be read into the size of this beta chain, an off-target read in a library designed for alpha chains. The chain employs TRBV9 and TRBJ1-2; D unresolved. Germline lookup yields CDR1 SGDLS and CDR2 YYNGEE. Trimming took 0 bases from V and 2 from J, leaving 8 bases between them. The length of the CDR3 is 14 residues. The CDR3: CASSVAPENYGYTF. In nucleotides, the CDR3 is TGTGCCAGCAGCGTAGCTCCAGAAAACTATGGCTACACCTTC.

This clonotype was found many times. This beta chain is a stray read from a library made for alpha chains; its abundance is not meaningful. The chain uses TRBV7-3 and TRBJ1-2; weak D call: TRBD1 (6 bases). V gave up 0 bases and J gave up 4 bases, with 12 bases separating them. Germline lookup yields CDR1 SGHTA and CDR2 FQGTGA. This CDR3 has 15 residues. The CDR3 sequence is CASSLTAGDVYGYTF. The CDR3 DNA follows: TGTGCCAGCAGCTTAACGGCAGGGGACGTCTATGGCTACACCTTC.

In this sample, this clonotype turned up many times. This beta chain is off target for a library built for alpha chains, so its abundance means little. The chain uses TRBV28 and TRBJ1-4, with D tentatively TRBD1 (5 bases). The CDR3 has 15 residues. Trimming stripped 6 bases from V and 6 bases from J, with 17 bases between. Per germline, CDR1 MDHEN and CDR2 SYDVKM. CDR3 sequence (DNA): TGTGCCAGCAGGCGACCGACAGAGGGGTATGAAAAACTGTTTTTT. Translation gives CASRRPTEGYEKLFF.

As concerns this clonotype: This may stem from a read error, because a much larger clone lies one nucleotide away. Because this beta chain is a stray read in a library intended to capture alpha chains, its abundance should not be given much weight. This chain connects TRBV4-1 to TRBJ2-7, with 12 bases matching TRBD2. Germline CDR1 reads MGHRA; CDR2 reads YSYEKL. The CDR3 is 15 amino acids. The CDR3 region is CTSSLGLAGLYEQYF. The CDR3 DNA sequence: TGCACCAGCAGCCTTGGACTAGCGGGACTATACGAGCAGTACTTC.

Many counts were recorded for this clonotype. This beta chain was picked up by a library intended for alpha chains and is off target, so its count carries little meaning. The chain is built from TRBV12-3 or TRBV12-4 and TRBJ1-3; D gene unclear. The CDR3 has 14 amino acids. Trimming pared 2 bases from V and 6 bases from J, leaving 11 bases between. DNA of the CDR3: TGTGCCAGCAGTTTACGAGGGAGGGAAAACACCATATATTTT. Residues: CASSLRGRENTIYF.